The clone carrying this TCR beta chain was observed at least ten times. Its target is unknown. CDR1 MDHEN and CDR2 SYDVKM come from the germline V gene. This CDR3 spans 12 amino acids. Trimming took off 2 bases at V and 7 bases at J, with 8 bases between the two ends. These data are taken from a study of T cells in Graves' hyperthyroidism and ophthalmopathy. Study-wide findings and caveats: Progression to ophthalmopathy was predicted a median of about six months early.

RNA transcripts gave rise to amplified TCR beta CDR3 regions. Carried out on the TCR CDR3, a first-round RT-PCR used the HTBI primer set. TCRdb re-called the multiplex PCR reads with MiXCR, one entry per CDR3 protein. The sample consists of hundreds of thousands of distinct CDR3 sequences, roughly 14% of them appearing once. Patients affected by ophthalmopathy presented a Clinical Activity Score of at least 3, a NOSPECS grade of at least 4, and disease duration below 3 months. The PBMCs studied were ones that came from 10 ml fresh peripheral blood. The specimen sequenced was blood. The chain combines TRBV28 with TRBJ1-1; weak D call: TRBD1 (5 bases). The origin of this receptor is a woman between 40 and 50 years old with Graves' ophthalmopathy. The CDR3 spells CASSLQGGEAFF. CDR3 DNA: TGTGCCAGCAGTTTACAGGGTGGTGAAGCTTTCTTT. Full variable domain (outside the CDR3, taken from reference TRBV28 and TRBJ1-1): DVKVTQSSRYLVKRTGEKVFLECVQDMDHENMFWYRQDPGLGLRLIYFSYDVKMKEKGDIPEGYSVSREKKERFSLILESASTNQTSMYLCASSLQGGEAFFGQGTRLTVV.